The 30 T cell receptor beta chains in this list originate from one sample, sequenced in a study of blood T cell repertoires in COVID-19. TCRdb keeps only in-frame clones here, not all; method: immunoSEQ multiplex PCR. The sample consists of over 200,000 clones, about 90% of them appearing once. The sample consisted of PBMCs or T cells enriched from blood (not recorded which). These receptor sequences come from a man aged 25-45 years who had recovered from COVID-19.

This clone was observed a few times. The CDR3 is CATRTGAGGTGELFF. The CDR3 nucleotides are TGCGCCACCCGAACGGGGGCAGGGGGAACCGGGGAGCTGTTTTTT. V usage is TRBV10-2 and J usage is TRBJ2-2, with a tentative D call TRBD1 (7 bases). Germline CDR1 WSHSY, CDR2 SAAADI. The CDR3 contains 15 residues. Between the trimmed V and J ends, which lost 10 bases and 5 bases, there was a span of 20 bases.

V gene TRBV7-9 combines with J gene TRBJ2-7, with 8 bases aligning to TRBD1. Germline-derived CDR1 and CDR2 are SEHNR and FQNEAQ (reference sequence). The CDR3 contains 14 residues. With V trimmed by 5 bases and J by 5 bases, 8 bases remained unmatched. CDR3 nucleotides: TGTGCCAGCAGCCTGGACAGGGCGGTCGACGAGCAGTACTTC. Translating it yields CASSLDRAVDEQYF.

This rearrangement joins TRBV3-1 (or the pseudogene TRBV3-2) to TRBJ2-7, with D perhaps matching TRBD2 (6 bases). The CDR3 length is 13 residues. With 3 bases removed from V and 2 bases from J, the gap between germline ends came to 8 bases. Germline CDR1 LGHDT, CDR2 YNNKEL (reference sequence). CDR3 coding DNA: TGTGCCAGCAGCCACGGGGGAGCCTACGAGCAGTACTTC. Its protein is CASSHGGAYEQYF.

V is TRBV30 and J is TRBJ1-1; 9 positions match TRBD1. V shed 1 base, J shed 0 bases, and the junction held 9 bases outside the gene matches. The CDR3 runs 17 residues. Germline V gene lookup returns CDR1 GTSNPN and CDR2 SVGIG (reference sequence). The CDR3 bases are TGTGCCTGGAGTGCCGGGACAGGGACGGCAATGAACACTGAAGCTTTCTTT. This translates into CAWSAGTGTAMNTEAFF.

The CDR3 reads CASSTPGQGYGYTF. The DNA for the CDR3 is TGTGCCAGCAGCACCCCGGGACAAGGCTATGGCTACACCTTC. This chain uses TRBV5-5 with TRBJ1-2; D possibly corresponds to TRBD1 (6 bases). Trimming stripped 4 bases from V and 4 bases from J, with 14 bases between. Germline values: CDR1 SGHKS, CDR2 YYEKEE (reference sequence). There are 14 residues in the CDR3.

The table lists this clone with a few counts. This chain connects TRBV2 to TRBJ1-1, with 10 bases matching TRBD1. Losses at the gene ends were 5 bases for V and 5 bases for J; bases not matched to a gene: 8. Germline CDR1 reads SNHLY; CDR2 reads FYNNEI. CDR3 length: 15 residues. The CDR3 loop is CASSWDRGSSTEAFF. CDR3 bases: TGTGCCAGCAGTTGGGACAGGGGATCGTCGACTGAAGCTTTCTTT.

J is TRBJ2-7 and V is TRBV28, with D perhaps matching TRBD1 (6 bases). The germline CDR1 and CDR2 sequences are MDHEN and SYDVKM. This CDR3 contains 14 residues. Trimming took off 1 base at V and 2 bases at J, with 9 bases between the two ends. The CDR3 loop reads CASSLLQGTYEQYF. In DNA, the CDR3 is TGTGCCAGCAGTTTATTACAGGGCACCTACGAGCAGTACTTC.

This rearrangement joins TRBV30 to TRBJ1-6; TRBD1 is a possible D gene (6 bases). Trimming cost V 4 bases and J 2 bases, with 18 bases left between them. The CDR3 has 17 residues. CDR1 GTSNPN and CDR2 SVGIG come from the germline V gene (reference sequence). The chain's CDR3 is CAWIPRGDVPYNSPLHF. CDR3 DNA sequence: TGTGCCTGGATACCCAGGGGTGATGTCCCCTATAATTCACCCCTCCACTTT.

V is TRBV6-2 or TRBV6-3 and J is TRBJ2-5; D possibly corresponds to TRBD1 (7 bases). V was shortened by 5 bases and J by 4 bases, with 17 bases between the two germline ends. Germline-derived CDR1 and CDR2 are MNHEY and SVGEGT. This CDR3 has 15 residues. CDR3 sequence: CASSPRGAGGETQYF. The CDR3 coding sequence is TGTGCCAGCAGTCCCAGGGGGGCCGGCGGAGAGACCCAGTACTTC.

CDR3 sequence (DNA): TGTGCCAGCTCAAATTCGACAGGGGTTTACTACGAGCAGTACTTC. Amino acid sequence: CASSNSTGVYYEQYF. The V and J genes are TRBV18 and TRBJ2-7; 8 positions match TRBD1. This CDR3 is 15 amino acids long. Germline values: CDR1 KGHSH, CDR2 LQKENI. The V segment lost 5 bases and the J segment 3 bases; nucleotides outside the gene matches: 9.

The rearrangement links TRBV3-1 (or the pseudogene TRBV3-2) to TRBJ1-3, with D maybe TRBD1 (6 bases). Germline CDR1 and CDR2: LGHDT and YNNKEL (reference sequence). Trimming left V 3 bases short and J 4 bases short, with 7 bases between. The CDR3 contains 13 residues. The CDR3 region has the DNA TGTGCCAGCAGCCAGGGGACAGGAAACACCATATATTTT. Amino acids: CASSQGTGNTIYF.

J is TRBJ2-4 and V is TRBV4-2; a weak D match, TRBD1 (7 bases). The CDR3 runs 13 residues. From germline, CDR1 is LGHNA and CDR2 YNFKEQ. Trimming stripped 11 bases from V and 8 bases from J, with 19 bases between. The chain's CDR3 is CAGSRGDGDIQYF. Here the CDR3 DNA reads TGTGCCGGATCCAGGGGGGATGGGGACATTCAGTACTTC.

The V call is TRBV28, the J call TRBJ2-7; 10 bases match TRBD2. This CDR3 spans 16 amino acids. Germline loops: CDR1 MDHEN, CDR2 SYDVKM. Unmatched junction bases numbered 9, after V lost 5 bases and J lost 2 bases. The chain's CDR3 is CASSLTGAGGAYEQYF. The CDR3 nucleotides are TGTGCCAGCAGTCTGACGGGAGCGGGAGGGGCCTACGAGCAGTACTTC.

The rearrangement uses TRBV5-4 and TRBJ2-7; TRBD1 agrees at 9 bases. CDR3 size: 16 residues. V trimming: 1 base; J trimming: 4 bases; junction bases outside the gene matches: 9. Germline V lookup: CDR1 SGHNT, CDR2 YYREEE (reference sequence). The DNA for the CDR3 is TGTGCCAGCAGCTTGTCGGCGGGGACAGGGATGTACGAGCAGTACTTC. It encodes CASSLSAGTGMYEQYF.

The chain combines TRBV7-8 with TRBJ1-2, with D perhaps TRBD1 (6 bases). The V end was cut by 1 base, the J end by 0 bases, with 12 bases between. CDR3 length: 16 residues. Germline CDR1 and CDR2: SGHVS and FQNEAQ. This CDR3 is CASSLDREGANYGYTF. The CDR3 DNA reads TGTGCCAGCAGCTTAGACAGGGAGGGAGCTAACTATGGCTACACCTTC.

The genes are TRBV6-4 and TRBJ1-5; D unresolved. Germline CDR1 reads MRHNA; CDR2 reads SNTAGT. V lost 5 bases to trimming and J lost 7 bases, with 12 bases between them. The CDR3 has 13 residues. CDR3 in DNA: TGTGCCAGCAGTCAGGACTTTCGCCAGCCCCAGCATTTT. This gives the protein CASSQDFRQPQHF.

This clone was detected once. The gene calls are TRBV19 and TRBJ1-4; unclear D gene. The V gene lost 6 bases and the J gene lost 0 bases, with 8 bases spanning the gap. The CDR3 runs 14 residues. From germline, CDR1 is LNHDA and CDR2 SQIVND (reference sequence). CDR3 region: CASRHPTTNEKLFF. Here the CDR3 DNA reads TGTGCCAGTAGACATCCCACAACTAATGAAAAACTGTTTTTT. The variable domain in full, completed from reference TRBV19 and TRBJ1-4, reads DGGITQSPKYLFRKEGQNVTLSCEQNLNHDAMYWYRQDPGQGLRLIYYSQIVNDFQKGDIAEGYSVSREKKESFPLTVTSAQKNPTAFYLCASRHPTTNEKLFFGSGTQLSVL.

The J gene is TRBJ2-5, the V gene TRBV28, with D possibly matching TRBD1 (5 bases). This CDR3 region has 12 residues. Trimming took off 6 bases at V and 5 bases at J, with 10 bases between the two ends. CDR1 and CDR2 from the germline V gene are MDHEN and SYDVKM. In DNA, the CDR3 is TGTGCCAGCAGCCTCCCAGGGGAGACCCAGTACTTC. Its protein product is CASSLPGETQYF.

The chain joins TRBV7-2 to TRBJ2-7, with 9 bases matching TRBD2. The CDR3 totals 16 residues. V shed 3 bases and J 6 bases; nucleotides not matched to a gene: 12. Germline V gene sequence: CDR1 SGHTA, CDR2 FQGNSA. The CDR3 DNA is TGTGCCAGCAGCTTGGGTGCCAGCGGGGGGATGGGCGAGCAGTACTTC. Translation gives CASSLGASGGMGEQYF.

CDR3 protein: CASSRETGRAFF. The CDR3 DNA is TGTGCCAGCAGCCGGGAAACAGGGCGAGCTTTCTTT. The rearrangement links TRBV2 to TRBJ1-1; D might be TRBD1 (6 bases). Germline V lookup: CDR1 SNHLY, CDR2 FYNNEI. The CDR3 contains 12 residues. Trimming took off 6 bases at V and 10 bases at J, with 15 bases between the two ends.

This rearrangement joins TRBV25-1 to TRBJ1-2; 7 bases agree with TRBD1. CDR1 and CDR2 from the germline V gene are MGHDK and SYGVNS. The J segment lost 4 bases and the V segment lost 1 base, leaving 3 bases of the junction unmatched. The CDR3 is 14 residues long. As DNA, the CDR3 is TGTGCCAGCAGTGAATCCCGACAGGGCTATGGCTACACCTTC. As protein: CASSESRQGYGYTF.

In its sample, this clone was seen once. The chain joins TRBV6-4 to TRBJ1-1, with D possibly being TRBD1 (5 bases). The CDR3 covers 14 residues. V shed 2 bases and J shed 5 bases, with 12 bases lying between them. Germline values: CDR1 MRHNA, CDR2 SNTAGT. The CDR3 DNA reads as TGTGCCAGCAGTGACGAGCGGGGGGGGACTGAAGCTTTCTTT. This encodes CASSDERGGTEAFF.

The chain couples TRBV4-3 to TRBJ2-1, with 15 bases aligning to TRBD2. With V trimmed by 1 base and J by 4 bases, 8 bases remained unmatched. Germline V gene sequence: CDR1 LGHNA, CDR2 YSLEER. CDR3 size: 19 residues. CDR3 in DNA: TGCGCCAGCAGCCAAGTGTGGACTAGCGGGGGGGCGAGGTACAATGAGCAGTTCTTC. Translation gives CASSQVWTSGGARYNEQFF.

The rearrangement links TRBV5-4 to TRBJ2-7; 8 positions match TRBD1. This CDR3 contains 12 residues. The junction had 2 bases not matched to a gene; V was cut back by 4 bases and J by 5 bases. The germline CDR1 and CDR2 sequences are SGHNT and YYREEE (reference sequence). CDR3 sequence: CASSKTGDEQYF. The DNA of the CDR3 is TGTGCCAGCAGCAAGACAGGGGACGAGCAGTACTTC.

In DNA form, the CDR3 reads TGTGCCACCTCGTATTCCACCGGGGAGCTGTTTTTT. Its translation is CATSYSTGELFF. This chain links TRBV12-3 or TRBV12-4 with TRBJ2-2, with no clear D. The CDR3 contains 12 residues. Trimming shortened V by 10 bases and J by 4 bases, and 10 bases separated the two germline ends.

This clone was detected once. This chain uses TRBV7-2 with TRBJ2-3; 12 bases map to TRBD2. Looked up from germline, CDR1 is SGHTA and CDR2 is FQGNSA. CDR3 length: 16 residues. Losses at the gene ends were 6 bases for V and 4 bases for J; bases not matched to a gene: 8. The DNA for the CDR3 is TGTGCCAGCAGACGTCTAGCGGGGGGGCAGGCAGATACGCAGTATTTT. Translating it yields CASRRLAGGQADTQYF. The variable domain in full, completed from reference TRBV7-2 and TRBJ2-3, reads GAGVSQSPSNKVTEKGKDVELRCDPISGHTALYWYRQSLGQGLEFLIYFQGNSAPDKSGLPSDRFSAERTGGSVSTLTIQRTQQEDSAVYLCASRRLAGGQADTQYFGPGTRLTVL.

The rearrangement links TRBV5-1 to TRBJ1-1; D is uncertain. The CDR3 sequence is 16 residues long. Trimming stripped 0 bases from V and 1 base from J, with 13 bases between. Germline CDR1 reads SGHRS; CDR2 reads YFSETQ. The CDR3 region is CASSLAREGGNTEAFF. CDR3 bases: TGCGCCAGCAGCTTGGCTAGAGAGGGCGGGAACACTGAAGCTTTCTTT.

This chain connects TRBV10-2 to TRBJ2-7; 7 positions match TRBD2. Trimming took 6 bases from V and 3 from J; bases not matched to a gene: 11. Per the germline V gene, CDR1 is WSHSY and CDR2 is SAAADI. CDR3 length: 15 residues. The CDR3 sequence is CASRPLAGAFYEQYF. In DNA, the CDR3 is TGCGCCAGCAGACCCCTCGCGGGAGCCTTCTACGAGCAGTACTTC.

The CDR3 here is CSASGTTGRTTNEKLFF. CDR3 nucleotides: TGCAGTGCTAGTGGCACGACAGGGCGGACGACTAATGAAAAACTGTTTTTT. The chain links TRBV20-1 to TRBJ1-4; 7 bases match TRBD1. The CDR3 loop spans 17 amino acids. Trimming removed 3 bases from V and 2 bases from J; junction bases left unmatched: 12. The germline V gene encodes CDR1 DFQATT and CDR2 SNEGSKA (reference sequence).

The chain combines TRBV4-3 with TRBJ2-6; 8 bases are a match to TRBD2. This CDR3 has 20 residues. V shed 0 bases, J shed 2 bases, and the junction held 12 bases outside the gene matches. Germline CDR1 is LGHNA and CDR2 is YSLEER. The CDR3 loop is CASSQDAFAGGITGANVLTF. The CDR3 bases are TGCGCCAGCAGCCAAGATGCATTTGCGGGGGGAATTACTGGGGCCAACGTCCTGACTTTC.